This entry concerns a single T cell receptor (beta chain). The data stem from a study of blood T cell repertoires in COVID-19. Trimming cost V 7 bases and J 0 bases; bases outside gene matches: 13. This CDR3 has 17 residues. Germline assignment: CDR1 SGDLS and CDR2 YYNGEE. Profiling relied on immunoSEQ multiplex PCR, and the TCRdb table lists in-frame clones only, not all of them. The sample consists of approximately 400,000 clones, around 89% of them appearing once. The rearrangement links TRBV9 to TRBJ2-3; the match to TRBD2 covers 8 bases. The sample was peripheral blood. The sequence came from a woman aged 45-65 years with COVID-19, enrolled during active disease. The CDR3 sequence is CASRRGEAGASTDTQYF. CDR3 nucleotide sequence: TGTGCCAGCCGCCGGGGGGAAGCGGGGGCTAGCACAGATACGCAGTATTTT.